These T cell receptor beta chains were read from a single sample in a study of blood T cell repertoires in COVID-19. Here immunoSEQ multiplex PCR was the method, and the copy in TCRdb shows in-frame clones only, minus some. The sample lists roughly 45,000 clones, approximately 84% seen once, with less than 4.5% in the top ten. What was sequenced was peripheral blood. Source of these receptors: a man aged 50 to 59 with active COVID-19. The CDR3 runs from the conserved cysteine through the conserved F or W. D genes are given only for firm matches. Some rows have no size entry. The others give once, few or many, or a class for an expanded clone.

TRBV12-1	TRBJ2-2	.	.	CASSFVGGLELFF	TGTGCCAGCAGCTTTGTAGGGGGCCTCGAGCTGTTTTTT
TRBV5-5	TRBJ1-4	.	.	CASSPWDSGGEKLFF	TGTGCCAGCAGCCCGTGGGACTCAGGCGGCGAAAAACTGTTTTTT
TRBV3-1/TRBV3-2	TRBJ1-2	.	.	CASNSGVRSYGYTF	TGTGCCAGCAATTCGGGGGTGAGGAGCTATGGCTACACCTTC
TRBV24-1	TRBJ2-7	.	.	CATSDSVSYEQYF	TGTGCCACCAGTGATTCGGTATCCTACGAGCAGTACTTC
TRBV10-3	TRBJ2-2	.	.	CAISETGRTGELFF	TGTGCCATCAGTGAGACAGGGAGAACCGGGGAGCTGTTTTTT
TRBV3-1/TRBV3-2	TRBJ2-1	medium-sized	TRBD1	CASSQEEVGQGYNEQFF	TGTGCCAGCAGCCAAGAAGAGGTTGGACAGGGTTACAATGAGCAGTTCTTC
TRBV5-1	TRBJ1-3	.	.	CASSLGTFSGNTIYF	TGCGCCAGCAGCTTGGGGACTTTCTCTGGAAACACCATATATTTT
TRBV2	TRBJ2-3	.	.	CAKAPSSHTDTQYF	TGTGCGAAAGCGCCTTCGTCCCACACAGATACGCAGTATTTT
TRBV5-1	TRBJ2-3	.	.	CASSWELDTQYF	TGCGCCAGCAGCTGGGAGTTGGATACGCAGTATTTT
TRBV19	TRBJ2-2	.	TRBD1	CASSIDLPGGAGRTGELFF	TGTGCCAGTAGTATAGATCTCCCAGGGGGCGCGGGGCGCACCGGGGAGCTGTTTTTT
TRBV5-1	TRBJ1-3	once	.	CASSLGPLSGNTIYF	TGCGCCAGCAGCTTGGGTCCCCTCTCTGGAAACACCATATATTTT
TRBV9	TRBJ2-2	.	TRBD2	CASSLRLAGAPGELFF	TGTGCCAGCAGCCTAAGACTAGCGGGGGCCCCCGGGGAGCTGTTTTTT
TRBV3-1/TRBV3-2	TRBJ1-4	few	.	CASSQEEKLFF	TGTGCCAGCAGCCAGGAGGAAAAACTGTTTTTT
TRBV29-1	TRBJ2-7	.	.	CSVEDGDGSYEQYF	TGCAGCGTTGAAGATGGAGACGGGTCCTACGAGCAGTACTTC
TRBV6-5	TRBJ1-2	.	TRBD1	CASRRQGISYGYTF	TGTGCCAGCAGACGACAGGGGATTAGCTATGGCTACACCTTC
TRBV19	TRBJ2-6	.	TRBD1	CASSSGTGISGANVLTF	TGTGCCAGTAGTAGTGGGACAGGGATCTCTGGGGCCAACGTCCTGACTTTC
TRBV7-9	TRBJ1-2	.	.	CASSPQGGGLYGYTF	TGTGCCAGCAGCCCCCAGGGAGGAGGCCTCTATGGCTACACCTTC
TRBV6-6	TRBJ2-3	.	.	CASSYGGATDTQYF	TGTGCCAGCAGTTACGGGGGGGCCACAGATACGCAGTATTTT
TRBV11-2	TRBJ1-1	.	.	CASSLGIWSTEAFF	TGTGCCAGCAGCTTAGGTATTTGGAGCACTGAAGCTTTCTTT
TRBV11-1	TRBJ1-4	.	.	CASSRGMGNEKLFF	TGTGCCAGCAGCCGGGGAATGGGTAATGAAAAACTGTTTTTT
TRBV19	TRBJ2-2	.	.	CASSIGDQGTGELFF	TGTGCCAGTAGTATTGGGGATCAGGGCACCGGGGAGCTGTTTTTT
TRBV19	TRBJ2-7	few	.	CASSTLGGAHEQYF	TGTGCCAGTAGTACCCTAGGGGGGGCCCACGAGCAGTACTTC
TRBV5-1	TRBJ2-2	few	.	CASSLEAGGGASGELFF	TGCGCCAGCAGCTTGGAGGCCGGCGGGGGCGCGTCCGGGGAGCTGTTTTTT
TRBV11-2	TRBJ2-1	.	TRBD2	CASSLGLAGESSYNEQFF	TGTGCCAGCAGCTTAGGACTAGCGGGGGAGAGCTCCTACAATGAGCAGTTCTTC
TRBV5-4	TRBJ2-7	few	TRBD1	CASSLRQGGEQYF	TGTGCCAGCAGCTTGCGACAGGGCGGCGAGCAGTACTTC
TRBV15	TRBJ2-7	.	.	CATSRRGTGYEQYF	TGTGCCACCAGCAGAAGGGGTACTGGATACGAGCAGTACTTC
TRBV14	TRBJ2-7	.	TRBD1	CASTGTGNYEQYF	TGTGCCAGCACCGGGACAGGCAACTACGAGCAGTACTTC
TRBV10-2	TRBJ1-2	.	.	CASSDGQVYGYTF	TGCGCCAGCAGTGATGGGCAGGTCTATGGCTACACCTTC
TRBV7-6	TRBJ2-5	.	.	CASSLNAGRETQYF	TGTGCCAGCAGCTTAAACGCAGGGCGAGAGACCCAGTACTTC
TRBV21-1	TRBJ2-4	.	.	CASSSRGNIQYF	TGTGCCAGCAGCAGCAGGGGGAACATTCAGTACTTC
TRBV29-1	TRBJ1-1	.	TRBD1	CSGGQPNTEAFF	TGCAGCGGGGGACAGCCGAACACTGAAGCTTTCTTT